This is a list of T cell receptor beta chains from one sample in a study of response to subunit inactivated influenza vaccine. TCRdb processed the RT-PCR reads anew with MiXCR; each CDR3 protein has one entry. The table lists under 200,000 distinct CDR3 sequences, more than 10% of them singletons. Another study also made use of these data, one on T cells expressing NK-cell markers.

The input for sequencing was CD8+ T cells sorted from PBMCs, taken roughly 12 days after vaccination. Receptors were obtained from a man aged 45-65 years who received an inactivated influenza vaccine. Both conserved end residues are part of each CDR3. D genes are given only for firm matches. Not every row has a clone size; where given, it reads once, few, many or a size class.

TRBV18	once	TRBJ1-5	.	TGTGCCAGCTCACCCGTCCAGGGAGGTCAGCCCCAGCATTTT	CASSPVQGGQPQHF
TRBV6-1	few	TRBJ2-7	.	TGTGCCAGCACAGGGTTTATGCCGACCTACGAGCAGTACTTC	CASTGFMPTYEQYF
TRBV28	few	TRBJ2-5	TRBD2	TGTGCCAGCAGCCTACTAGCGGGATCTCGGGAGACCCAGTACTTC	CASSLLAGSRETQYF
TRBV5-1	few	TRBJ2-7	.	TGCGCCAGCAGCTTTAATCTTGAAGGACTAACGACCTACGAGCAGTACTTC	CASSFNLEGLTTYEQYF
TRBV27	few	TRBJ2-7	.	TGTGCCAGCAGTTTAGTCTCGCGGGTTTCTCTCTACGAGCAGTACTTC	CASSLVSRVSLYEQYF
TRBV3-1	few	TRBJ1-6	.	TGTGCCAGCAGCCAAGGAACTGGAATTAATTCACCCCTCCACTTT	CASSQGTGINSPLHF
TRBV15	.	TRBJ2-7	.	TGTGCCACCAGCAGAGACCCAGGGCCCCGCCCCTACGAGCAGTACTTC	CATSRDPGPRPYEQYF
TRBV29-1	.	TRBJ2-1	.	TGCAGCGTCCCCAGATACAGTGAGCAGTTCTTC	CSVPRYSEQFF
TRBV6-2/TRBV6-3	many	TRBJ2-7	.	TGTGCCAGCAGTTACTCGACGGCCTACGAGCAGTACTTC	CASSYSTAYEQYF
TRBV7-2	many	TRBJ2-1	TRBD2	TGTGCCAGCAGCCTAGGACTAGCCAGCTCCTACAATGAGCAGTTCTTC	CASSLGLASSYNEQFF
TRBV5-1	few	TRBJ2-7	TRBD1	TGCGCCAGCAGCTTGGGAAGGGGGCTGAACGAGCAGTACTTC	CASSLGRGLNEQYF
TRBV20-1	few	TRBJ2-7	.	TGCAGTGCTAGAGACCGAGGTCGGAACCTCTACGAGCAGTACTTC	CSARDRGRNLYEQYF
TRBV18	.	TRBJ2-4	TRBD2	TGTGCCAGCTCACCAACGTTCGCGGGAGTGAGCAAAAACATTCAGTACTTC	CASSPTFAGVSKNIQYF
TRBV20-1	few	TRBJ2-2	TRBD1	TGCAGTGTACAGGGGGCGGTCGGGGAGCTGTTTTTT	CSVQGAVGELFF
TRBV20-1	once	TRBJ2-2	TRBD1	TGCAGTGCTAGATCGGGGCAGGGGGCGACAGCCGGGGAGCTGTTTTTT	CSARSGQGATAGELFF
TRBV27	.	TRBJ1-6	.	TGTGCCAGCAGTTCCTACCACCCAGGGGCGCAAAATTCACCCCTCCACTTT	CASSSYHPGAQNSPLHF
TRBV5-1	few	TRBJ2-2	.	TGCGCCAGCAGTTGGGCATGGAGCGGGGAGCTGTTTTTT	CASSWAWSGELFF
TRBV20-1	.	TRBJ2-7	.	TGCAGTGCTAGACAGGTTACAAACGAGCAGTACTTC	CSARQVTNEQYF
TRBV4-1	many	TRBJ2-1	.	TGCGCCAGCAGCCAAGTTCCTAACCACAATGAGCAGTTCTTC	CASSQVPNHNEQFF
TRBV7-2	few	TRBJ2-2	.	TGTGCCAGCAGCTTTGCCCTAGAAACCGGGGAGCTGTTTTTT	CASSFALETGELFF
TRBV4-1	few	TRBJ2-7	.	TGCGCCAGCAGCCAGGGGGCTAACTTCTACGAGCAGTACTTC	CASSQGANFYEQYF
TRBV4-3	few	TRBJ2-7	TRBD1	TGCGCCAGCAGCCAAGAGATACATTCCGGGACAGGGTCCTACGAGCAGTACTTC	CASSQEIHSGTGSYEQYF
TRBV29-1	few	TRBJ2-5	.	TGCAGCGGTAGGACAGCTCCCCAAGAGACCCAGTACTTC	CSGRTAPQETQYF
TRBV20-1	.	TRBJ2-7	TRBD1	TGCAGTGCTAGAGACCGCTCCCGGGACAGGGCCTACGAGCAGTACTTC	CSARDRSRDRAYEQYF
TRBV28	few	TRBJ2-3	TRBD2	TGTGCCAGCAGGCCCCTAGCGGGGGGGATGACAGATACGCAGTATTTT	CASRPLAGGMTDTQYF
TRBV7-3	.	TRBJ2-1	.	TGTGCCAGCAGTCAGACAGGACTGGGCAGAGGCAATGAGCAGTTCTTC	CASSQTGLGRGNEQFF
TRBV10-3	.	TRBJ2-1	.	TGTGCCATCAGTGAGTCCGGCCCTGGAGATATCAATGAGCAGTTCTTC	CAISESGPGDINEQFF
TRBV15	few	TRBJ1-5	.	TGTGCCACCAGCAGTCACCCTAGGGACAATAGCAATCAGCCCCAGCATTTT	CATSSHPRDNSNQPQHF
TRBV20-1	few	TRBJ2-1	.	TGCAGTGCTAGAGATTCACTAGACATCGAGCAGTTCTTC	CSARDSLDIEQFF
TRBV6-5	many	TRBJ2-3	.	TGTGCCAGCAGTTCCTGGCCCCCCACAGCTAGCACAGATACGCAGTATTTT	CASSSWPPTASTDTQYF
TRBV4-3	few	TRBJ2-2	.	TGCGCCAGCAGCCATCGAGGGTTCCCCGGGGAGCTGTTTTTT	CASSHRGFPGELFF
TRBV11-2	.	TRBJ2-1	.	TGTGCCAGCACCCGTGAGTACAGCTCCTACAATGAGCAGTTCTTC	CASTREYSSYNEQFF
TRBV25-1	.	TRBJ1-4	TRBD1	TGTGCCAGCAGTGATGGGGACAGGGGCTTATCTAATGAAAAACTGTTTTTT	CASSDGDRGLSNEKLFF
TRBV4-3	.	TRBJ2-7	.	TGCGCCAGCAGCGCCGCCCAGTACTACGAGCAGTACTTC	CASSAAQYYEQYF
TRBV4-3	many	TRBJ2-7	.	TGCGCCAGCAGCCAAGATTTGACGGACCTCTCCTACGAGCAGTACTTC	CASSQDLTDLSYEQYF
TRBV5-1	few	TRBJ2-2	TRBD2	TGCGCCAGCAGCTGGACTAGCGGGGGGAACACCGGGGAGCTGTTTTTT	CASSWTSGGNTGELFF
TRBV7-9	.	TRBJ2-1	TRBD2	TGTGCCAGCAGCTTAGGTACGACTAGCGGGAACAATGAGCAGTTCTTC	CASSLGTTSGNNEQFF
TRBV12-3/TRBV12-4	many	TRBJ2-1	TRBD1	TGTGCCAGCACTTACTCCCCTGGACAGGGGGCTTATGAGCAGTTCTTC	CASTYSPGQGAYEQFF
TRBV7-6	many	TRBJ2-2	.	TGTGCCAGCAGCTTGAATGCAATACGGGGCGGGGAGCTGTTTTTT	CASSLNAIRGGELFF
TRBV7-9	many	TRBJ2-7	TRBD1	TGTGCCAGCAGCTCCTCGTCCGGGACAGGGACCTACGAGCAGTACTTC	CASSSSSGTGTYEQYF
TRBV12-3/TRBV12-4	.	TRBJ2-7	TRBD1	TGTGCCAGCAGGGACAGGGGATCTTACTACGAGCAGTACTTC	CASRDRGSYYEQYF
TRBV4-3	.	TRBJ2-3	.	TGCGCCAGCAGCCAAGATCGGTCTAGCACAGATACGCAGTATTTT	CASSQDRSSTDTQYF
TRBV28	few	TRBJ2-7	TRBD1	TGTGCCAGCACCCGACCCCGGACAGGGGGTTCCTACGAGCAGTACTTC	CASTRPRTGGSYEQYF
TRBV2	few	TRBJ2-5	.	TGTGCCAGCAGAGAGCCGAGGAGGGACCTACAAGAGACCCAGTACTTC	CASREPRRDLQETQYF
TRBV10-2	.	TRBJ2-2	.	TGCGCCAGCAGTGTTATTAACCCGAACACCGGGGAGCTGTTTTTT	CASSVINPNTGELFF
TRBV6-2/TRBV6-3	few	TRBJ2-3	.	TGTGCCAGCAGTTACTCGGTGACAGACACAGATACGCAGTATTTT	CASSYSVTDTDTQYF
TRBV4-3	few	TRBJ2-2	.	TGCGCCAGCAGCCAAGATTGGGAGATCGGGGAGCTGTTTTTT	CASSQDWEIGELFF
TRBV4-3	.	TRBJ2-3	TRBD2	TGCGCCAGCAGCCAAGATCGGGGGGGCACCTACACAGATACGCAGTATTTT	CASSQDRGGTYTDTQYF
TRBV7-8	.	TRBJ2-3	TRBD2	TGTGCCAGCAGTCGGACTAGCGGGACTAGCACAGATACGCAGTATTTT	CASSRTSGTSTDTQYF
TRBV6-5	few	TRBJ2-7	.	TGTGCCAGCAGTTACTCGAAACCTACGGACTTC	CASSYSKPTDF
TRBV6-2/TRBV6-3	few	TRBJ2-7	TRBD1	TGTGCCAGCACCGGGACAGGGGGTTTCTACGAGCAGTACTTC	CASTGTGGFYEQYF
TRBV6-4	few	TRBJ2-5	TRBD2	TGTGCCAGCAGTGACTCCTACGGGGGGGAACTGGAGACCCAGTACTTC	CASSDSYGGELETQYF
TRBV27	few	TRBJ2-2	.	TGTGCCAGCAGTTACGGGGATGCCGGGGAGCTGTTTTTT	CASSYGDAGELFF
TRBV27	.	TRBJ2-3	TRBD2	TGTGCCAGCAGTCTTACCAGCGGGGGGTTCATAGATACGCAGTATTTT	CASSLTSGGFIDTQYF
TRBV12-3/TRBV12-4	few	TRBJ2-7	.	TGTGCCAGCAGTGCCACCGGGACACCCTCCTACGAGCAGTACTTC	CASSATGTPSYEQYF